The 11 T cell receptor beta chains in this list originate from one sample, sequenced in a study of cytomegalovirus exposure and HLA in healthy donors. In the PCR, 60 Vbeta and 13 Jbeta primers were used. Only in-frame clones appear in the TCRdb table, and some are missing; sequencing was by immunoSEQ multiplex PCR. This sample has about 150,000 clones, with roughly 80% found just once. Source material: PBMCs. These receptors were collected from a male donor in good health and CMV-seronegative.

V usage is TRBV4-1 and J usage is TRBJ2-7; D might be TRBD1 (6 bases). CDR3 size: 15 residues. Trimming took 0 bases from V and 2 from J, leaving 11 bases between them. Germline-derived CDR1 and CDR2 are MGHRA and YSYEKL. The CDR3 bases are TGCGCCAGCAGCCAAGATACAGGGAGCCCCTACGAGCAGTACTTC. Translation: CASSQDTGSPYEQYF.

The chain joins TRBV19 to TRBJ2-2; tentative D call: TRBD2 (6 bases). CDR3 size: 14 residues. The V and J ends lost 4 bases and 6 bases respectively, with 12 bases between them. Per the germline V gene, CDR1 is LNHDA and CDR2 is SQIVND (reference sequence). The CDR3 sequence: CASSNPWGAGELFF. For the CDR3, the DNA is TGTGCCAGTAGTAACCCCTGGGGGGCCGGGGAGCTGTTTTTT.

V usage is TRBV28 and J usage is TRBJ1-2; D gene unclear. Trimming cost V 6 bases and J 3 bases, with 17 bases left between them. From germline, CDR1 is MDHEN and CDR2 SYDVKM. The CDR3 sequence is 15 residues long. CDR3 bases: TGTGCCAGCAGACCTCCGGCCCGAGGGTACTATGGCTACACCTTC. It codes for CASRPPARGYYGYTF.

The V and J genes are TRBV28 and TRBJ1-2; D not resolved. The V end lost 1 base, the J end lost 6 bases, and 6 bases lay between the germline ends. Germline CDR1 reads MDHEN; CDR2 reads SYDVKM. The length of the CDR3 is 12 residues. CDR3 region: CASSLFRNGYTF. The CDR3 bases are TGTGCCAGCAGTTTATTTAGAAATGGCTACACCTTC.

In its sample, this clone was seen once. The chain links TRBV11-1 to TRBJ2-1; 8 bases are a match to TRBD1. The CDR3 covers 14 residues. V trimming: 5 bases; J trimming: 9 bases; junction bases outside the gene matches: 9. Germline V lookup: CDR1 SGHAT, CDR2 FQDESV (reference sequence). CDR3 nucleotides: TGTGCCAGCAGCCCTGGACAGGGAAGGGGTGAGCAGTTCTTC. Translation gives CASSPGQGRGEQFF.

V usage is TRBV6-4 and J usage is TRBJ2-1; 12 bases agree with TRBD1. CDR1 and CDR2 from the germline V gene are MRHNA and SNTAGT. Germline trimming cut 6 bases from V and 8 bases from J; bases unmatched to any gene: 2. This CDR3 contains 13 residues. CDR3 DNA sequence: TGTGCCAGCAGCGGGACAGGGGGCCATGAGCAGTTCTTC. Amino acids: CASSGTGGHEQFF.

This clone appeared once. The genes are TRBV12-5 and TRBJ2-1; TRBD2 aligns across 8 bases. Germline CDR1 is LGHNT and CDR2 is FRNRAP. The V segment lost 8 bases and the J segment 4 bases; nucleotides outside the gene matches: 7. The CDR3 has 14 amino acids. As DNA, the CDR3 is TGTGCTAGTTTGGGCGGGGGGTTTTACAATGAGCAGTTCTTC. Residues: CASLGGGFYNEQFF.

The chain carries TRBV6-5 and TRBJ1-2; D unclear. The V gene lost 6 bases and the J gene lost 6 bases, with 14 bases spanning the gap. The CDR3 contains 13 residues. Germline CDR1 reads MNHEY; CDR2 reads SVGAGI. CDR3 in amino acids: CASRLDLINGYTF. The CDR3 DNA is TGTGCCAGCAGATTGGACTTAATTAATGGCTACACCTTC.

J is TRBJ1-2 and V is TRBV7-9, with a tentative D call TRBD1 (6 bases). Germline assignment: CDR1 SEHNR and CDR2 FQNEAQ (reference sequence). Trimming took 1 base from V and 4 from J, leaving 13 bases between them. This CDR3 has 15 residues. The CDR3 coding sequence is TGTGCCAGCAGCTTAGGCCCAGGGGTCGTCTATGGCTACACCTTC. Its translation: CASSLGPGVVYGYTF.

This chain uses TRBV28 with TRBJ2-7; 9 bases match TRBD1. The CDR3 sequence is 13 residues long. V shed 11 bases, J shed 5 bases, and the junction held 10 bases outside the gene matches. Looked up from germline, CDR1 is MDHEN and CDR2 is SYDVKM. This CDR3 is CAGSGTGRNEQYF. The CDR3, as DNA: TGTGCCGGCTCCGGGACAGGGCGCAACGAGCAGTACTTC.

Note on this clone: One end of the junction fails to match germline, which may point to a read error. The CDR3 loop is CASSSTSASSTDTQYF. Here the CDR3 DNA reads TGCGCCAGCAGCTCTACTAGCGCCTCTAGCACAGATACGCAGTATTTT. The rearrangement links TRBV5-4 to TRBJ2-3; 7 bases map to TRBD2. CDR1 SGHNT and CDR2 YYREEE come from the germline V gene (reference sequence). CDR3 length equals 16 residues.